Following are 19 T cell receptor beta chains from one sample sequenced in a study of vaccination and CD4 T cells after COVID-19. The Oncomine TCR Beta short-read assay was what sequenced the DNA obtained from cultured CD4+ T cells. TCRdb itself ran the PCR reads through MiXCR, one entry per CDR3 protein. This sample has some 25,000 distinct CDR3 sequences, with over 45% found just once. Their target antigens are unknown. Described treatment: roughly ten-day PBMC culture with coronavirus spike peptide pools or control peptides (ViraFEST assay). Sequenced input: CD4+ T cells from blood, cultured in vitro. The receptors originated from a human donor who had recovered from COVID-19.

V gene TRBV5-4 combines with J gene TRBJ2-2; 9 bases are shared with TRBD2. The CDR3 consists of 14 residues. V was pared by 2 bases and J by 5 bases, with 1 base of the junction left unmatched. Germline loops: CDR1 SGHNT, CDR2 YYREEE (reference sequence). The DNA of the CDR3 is TGTGCCAGCAGCTTAACTAGCGGGACCGGGGAGCTGTTTTTT. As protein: CASSLTSGTGELFF.

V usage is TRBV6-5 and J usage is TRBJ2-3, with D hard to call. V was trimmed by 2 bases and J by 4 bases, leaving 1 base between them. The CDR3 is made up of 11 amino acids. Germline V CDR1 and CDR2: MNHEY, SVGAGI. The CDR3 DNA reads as TGTGCCAGCAGTTACCCAGATACGCAGTATTTT. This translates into CASSYPDTQYF.

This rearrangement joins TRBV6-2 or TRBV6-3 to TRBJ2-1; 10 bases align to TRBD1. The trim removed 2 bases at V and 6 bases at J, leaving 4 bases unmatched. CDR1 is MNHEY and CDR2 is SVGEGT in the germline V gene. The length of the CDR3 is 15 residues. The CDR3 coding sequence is TGTGCCAGCAGTTACGATAGGACAGGGGGCAATGAGCAGTTCTTC. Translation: CASSYDRTGGNEQFF.

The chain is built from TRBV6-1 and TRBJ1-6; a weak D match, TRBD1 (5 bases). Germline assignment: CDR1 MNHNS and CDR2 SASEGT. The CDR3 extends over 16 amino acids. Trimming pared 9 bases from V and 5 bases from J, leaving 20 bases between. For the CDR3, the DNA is TGTGCCAGGGGGGTTAGCCGACAGTTAAATAATTCACCCCTCCACTTT. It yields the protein CARGVSRQLNNSPLHF.

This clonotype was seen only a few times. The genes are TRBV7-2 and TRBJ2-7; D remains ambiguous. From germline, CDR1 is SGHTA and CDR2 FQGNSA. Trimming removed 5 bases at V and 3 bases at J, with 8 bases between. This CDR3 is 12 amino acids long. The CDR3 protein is CASSQEIYEQYF. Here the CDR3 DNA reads TGTGCCAGCAGCCAGGAGATCTACGAGCAGTACTTC.

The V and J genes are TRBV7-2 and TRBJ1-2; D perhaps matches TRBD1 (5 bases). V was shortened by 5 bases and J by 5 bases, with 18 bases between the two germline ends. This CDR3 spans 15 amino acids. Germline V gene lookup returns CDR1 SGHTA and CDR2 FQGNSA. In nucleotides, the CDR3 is TGTGCCAGCAGCCACCTCGGGGGGGGGTGGTATGGCTACACCTTC. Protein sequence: CASSHLGGGWYGYTF.

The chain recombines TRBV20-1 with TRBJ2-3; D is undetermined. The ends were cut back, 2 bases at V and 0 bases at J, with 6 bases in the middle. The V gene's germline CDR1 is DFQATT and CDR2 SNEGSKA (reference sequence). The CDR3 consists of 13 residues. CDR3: CSARRVSTDTQYF. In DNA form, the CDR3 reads TGCAGTGCTAGAAGGGTGAGCACAGATACGCAGTATTTT.

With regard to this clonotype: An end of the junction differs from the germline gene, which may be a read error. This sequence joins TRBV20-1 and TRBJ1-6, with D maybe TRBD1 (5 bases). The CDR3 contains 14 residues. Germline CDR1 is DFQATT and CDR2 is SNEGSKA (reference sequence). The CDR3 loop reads CSARAPGSNSHLHF. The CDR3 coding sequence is TGCAGTGCCAGAGCCCCAGGGTCCAATTCACACCTCCACTTT.

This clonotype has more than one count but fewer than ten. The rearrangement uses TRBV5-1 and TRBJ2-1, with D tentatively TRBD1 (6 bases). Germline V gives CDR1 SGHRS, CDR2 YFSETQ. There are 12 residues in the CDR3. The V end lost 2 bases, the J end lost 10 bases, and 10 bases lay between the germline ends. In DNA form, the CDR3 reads TGCGCCAGCAGCTTACAAGACAGGGAGCAGTTCTTC. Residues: CASSLQDREQFF.

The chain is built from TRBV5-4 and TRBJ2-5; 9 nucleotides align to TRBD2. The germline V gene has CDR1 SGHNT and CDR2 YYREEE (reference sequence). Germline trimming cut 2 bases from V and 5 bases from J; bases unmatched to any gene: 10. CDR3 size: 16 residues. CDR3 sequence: CASSFLSSGVGETQYF. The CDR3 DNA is TGTGCCAGCAGCTTTCTGTCTAGCGGGGTGGGGGAGACCCAGTACTTC. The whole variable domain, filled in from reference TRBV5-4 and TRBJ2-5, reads ETGVTQSPTHLIKTRGQQVTLRCSSQSGHNTVSWYQQALGQGPQFIFQYYREEENGRGNFPPRFSGLQFPNYSSELNVNALELDDSALYLCASSFLSSGVGETQYFGPGTRLLVL.

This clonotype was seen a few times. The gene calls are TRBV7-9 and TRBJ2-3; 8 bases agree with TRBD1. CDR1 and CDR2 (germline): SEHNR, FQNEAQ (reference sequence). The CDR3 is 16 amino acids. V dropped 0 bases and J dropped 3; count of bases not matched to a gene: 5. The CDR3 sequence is CASSLATGARTDTQYF. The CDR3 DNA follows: TGTGCCAGCAGCTTAGCGACAGGGGCCCGGACAGATACGCAGTATTTT.

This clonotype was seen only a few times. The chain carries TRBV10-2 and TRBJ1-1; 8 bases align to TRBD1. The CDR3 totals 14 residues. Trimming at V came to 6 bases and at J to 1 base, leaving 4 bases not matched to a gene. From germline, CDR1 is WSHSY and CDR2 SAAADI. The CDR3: CASSGQGGNTEAFF. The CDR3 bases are TGCGCCAGCAGCGGACAGGGTGGGAACACTGAAGCTTTCTTT.

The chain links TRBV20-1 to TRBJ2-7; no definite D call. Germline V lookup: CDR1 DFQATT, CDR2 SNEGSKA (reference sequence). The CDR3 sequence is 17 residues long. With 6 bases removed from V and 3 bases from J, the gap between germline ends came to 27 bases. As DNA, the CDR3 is TGCAGTGCCAGCGTAATAGCCGGCACCGGGCCAAACTACGAGCAGTACTTC. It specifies CSASVIAGTGPNYEQYF.

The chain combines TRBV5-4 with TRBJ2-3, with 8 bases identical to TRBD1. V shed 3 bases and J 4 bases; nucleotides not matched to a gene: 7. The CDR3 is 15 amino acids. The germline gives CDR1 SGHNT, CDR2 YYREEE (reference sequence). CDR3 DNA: TGTGCCAGCAGCTCCCGACAGGGGCGGGCAGATACGCAGTATTTT. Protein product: CASSSRQGRADTQYF.

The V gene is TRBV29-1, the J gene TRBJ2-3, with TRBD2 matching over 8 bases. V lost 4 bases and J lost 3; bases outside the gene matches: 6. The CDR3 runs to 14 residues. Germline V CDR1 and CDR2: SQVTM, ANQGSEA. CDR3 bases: TGCAGCGTTGTGGGTAGCGGGGCAACAGATACGCAGTATTTT. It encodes CSVVGSGATDTQYF.

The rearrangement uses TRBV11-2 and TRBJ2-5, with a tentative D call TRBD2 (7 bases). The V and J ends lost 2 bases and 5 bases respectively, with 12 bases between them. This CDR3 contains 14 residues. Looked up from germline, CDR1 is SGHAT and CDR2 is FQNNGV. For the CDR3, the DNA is TGTGCCAGCAGCTTAATGGGGGGGCGTGAGACCCAGTACTTC. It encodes CASSLMGGRETQYF. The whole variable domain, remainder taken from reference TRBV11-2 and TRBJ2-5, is EAGVAQSPRYKIIEKRQSVAFWCNPISGHATLYWYQQILGQGPKLLIQFQNNGVVDDSQLPKDRFSAERLKGVDSTLKIQPAKLEDSAVYLCASSLMGGRETQYFGPGTRLLVL.

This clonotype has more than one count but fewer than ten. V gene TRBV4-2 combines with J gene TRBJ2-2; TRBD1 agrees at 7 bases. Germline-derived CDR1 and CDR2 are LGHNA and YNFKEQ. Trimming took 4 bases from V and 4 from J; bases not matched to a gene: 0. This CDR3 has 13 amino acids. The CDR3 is CASSPGGTGELFF. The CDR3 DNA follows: TGTGCCAGCAGCCCAGGGGGCACCGGGGAGCTGTTTTTT.

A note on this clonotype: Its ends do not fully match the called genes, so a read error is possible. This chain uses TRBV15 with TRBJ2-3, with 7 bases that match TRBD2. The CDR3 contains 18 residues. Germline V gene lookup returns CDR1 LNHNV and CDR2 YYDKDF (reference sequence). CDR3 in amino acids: CATSRPGSPGGSTDTRYF. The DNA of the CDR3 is TGTGCCACCAGCAGACCCGGATCCCCCGGGGGGAGCACAGATACGCGGTATTTT.

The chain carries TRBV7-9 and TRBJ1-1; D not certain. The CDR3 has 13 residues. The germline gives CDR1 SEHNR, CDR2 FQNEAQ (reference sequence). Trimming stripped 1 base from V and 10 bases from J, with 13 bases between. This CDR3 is CASSLGGPAAAFF. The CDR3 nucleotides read TGTGCCAGCAGCTTAGGTGGGCCTGCTGCAGCTTTCTTT.